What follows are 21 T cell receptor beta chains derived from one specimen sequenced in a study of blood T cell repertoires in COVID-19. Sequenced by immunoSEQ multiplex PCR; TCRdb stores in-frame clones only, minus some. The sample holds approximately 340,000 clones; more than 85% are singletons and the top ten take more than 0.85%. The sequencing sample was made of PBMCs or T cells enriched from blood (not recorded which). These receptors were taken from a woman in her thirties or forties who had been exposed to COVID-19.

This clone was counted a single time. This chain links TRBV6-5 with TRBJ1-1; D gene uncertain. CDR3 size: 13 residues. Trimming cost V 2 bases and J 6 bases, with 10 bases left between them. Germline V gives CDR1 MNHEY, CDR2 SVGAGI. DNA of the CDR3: TGTGCCAGCAGTTACGGAGGCGGCCCTGAAGCTTTCTTT. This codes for CASSYGGGPEAFF.

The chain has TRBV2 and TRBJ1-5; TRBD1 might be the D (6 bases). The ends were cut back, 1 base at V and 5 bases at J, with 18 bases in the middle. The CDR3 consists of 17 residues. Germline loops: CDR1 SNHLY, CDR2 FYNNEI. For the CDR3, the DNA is TGTGCCAGCAGTGAAGTGGTAGGCAGGGGAGCGTATCAGCCCCAGCATTTT. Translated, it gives CASSEVVGRGAYQPQHF.

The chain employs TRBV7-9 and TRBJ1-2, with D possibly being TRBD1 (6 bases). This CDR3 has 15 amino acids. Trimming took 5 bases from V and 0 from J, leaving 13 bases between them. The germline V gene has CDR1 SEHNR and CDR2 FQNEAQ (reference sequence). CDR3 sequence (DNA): TGTGCCAGCAGCGCACAGGGTTTAGCTAACTATGGCTACACCTTC. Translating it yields CASSAQGLANYGYTF.

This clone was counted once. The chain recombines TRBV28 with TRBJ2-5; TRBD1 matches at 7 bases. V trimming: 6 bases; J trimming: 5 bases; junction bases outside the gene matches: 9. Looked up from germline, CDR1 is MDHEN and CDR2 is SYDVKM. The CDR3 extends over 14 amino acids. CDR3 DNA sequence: TGTGCCAGCAGCAGGCGACAGGGCGGTGAGACCCAGTACTTC. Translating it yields CASSRRQGGETQYF.

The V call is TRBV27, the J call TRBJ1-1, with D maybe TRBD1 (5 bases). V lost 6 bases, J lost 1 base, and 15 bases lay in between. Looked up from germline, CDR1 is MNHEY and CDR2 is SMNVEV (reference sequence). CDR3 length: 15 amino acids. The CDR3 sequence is CASRGIQGRNTEAFF. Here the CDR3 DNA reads TGTGCCAGCAGGGGGATCCAGGGAAGGAACACTGAAGCTTTCTTT.

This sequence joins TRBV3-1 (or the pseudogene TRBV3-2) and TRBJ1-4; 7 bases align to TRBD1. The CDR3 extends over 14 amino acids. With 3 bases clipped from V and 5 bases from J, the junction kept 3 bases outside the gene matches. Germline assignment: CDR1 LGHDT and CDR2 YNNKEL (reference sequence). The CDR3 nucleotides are TGTGCCAGCAGCCATAGACAGGGCAATGAAAAACTGTTTTTT. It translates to CASSHRQGNEKLFF.

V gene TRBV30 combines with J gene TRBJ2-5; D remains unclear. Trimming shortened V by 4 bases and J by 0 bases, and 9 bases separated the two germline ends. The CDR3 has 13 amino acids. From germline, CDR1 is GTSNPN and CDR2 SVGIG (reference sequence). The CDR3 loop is CAWTRQYQETQYF. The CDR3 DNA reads TGTGCCTGGACGCGGCAGTACCAAGAGACCCAGTACTTC.

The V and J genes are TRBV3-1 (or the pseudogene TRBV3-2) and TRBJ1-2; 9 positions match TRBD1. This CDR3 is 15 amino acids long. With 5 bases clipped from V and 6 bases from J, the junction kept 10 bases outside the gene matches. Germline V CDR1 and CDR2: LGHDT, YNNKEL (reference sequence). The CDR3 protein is CASSKQATGGHGYTF. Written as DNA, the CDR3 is TGTGCCAGCAGCAAACAAGCGACAGGGGGGCATGGCTACACCTTC.

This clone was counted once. The CDR3 loop reads CAWGQGGNEQFF. CDR3 DNA sequence: TGTGCCTGGGGACAGGGGGGGAATGAGCAGTTCTTC. The J gene is TRBJ2-1, the V gene TRBV30; 10 bases agree with TRBD1. CDR3 length: 12 residues. The V gene end was trimmed by 5 bases and the J gene end by 7 bases; junction bases not matched to a gene: 2. Looked up from germline, CDR1 is GTSNPN and CDR2 is SVGIG (reference sequence). The full variable domain, in which reference TRBV30 and TRBJ2-1 provide the parts outside the CDR3, is SQTIHQWPATLVQPVGSPLSLECTVEGTSNPNLYWYRQAAGRGLQLLFYSVGIGQISSEVPQNLSASRPQDRQFILSSKKLLLSDSGFYLCAWGQGGNEQFFGPGTRLTVL.

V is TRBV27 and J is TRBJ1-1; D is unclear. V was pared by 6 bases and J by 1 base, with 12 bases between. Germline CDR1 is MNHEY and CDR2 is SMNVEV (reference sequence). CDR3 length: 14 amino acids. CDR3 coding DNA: TGTGCCAGCAGGGATGCGGGGAGGAACACTGAAGCTTTCTTT. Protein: CASRDAGRNTEAFF.

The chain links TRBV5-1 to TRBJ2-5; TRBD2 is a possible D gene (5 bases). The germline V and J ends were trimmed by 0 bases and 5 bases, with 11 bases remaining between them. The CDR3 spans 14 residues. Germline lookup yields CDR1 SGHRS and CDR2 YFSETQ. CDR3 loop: CASSLEASRETQYF. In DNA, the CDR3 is TGCGCCAGCAGCTTGGAGGCTAGCAGGGAGACCCAGTACTTC.

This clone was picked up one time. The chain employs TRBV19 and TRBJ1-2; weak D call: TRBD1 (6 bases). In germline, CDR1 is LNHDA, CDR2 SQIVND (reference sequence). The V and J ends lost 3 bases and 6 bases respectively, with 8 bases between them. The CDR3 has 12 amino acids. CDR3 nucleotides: TGTGCCAGTAGTATCAGACAGGATGGCTACACCTTC. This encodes CASSIRQDGYTF.

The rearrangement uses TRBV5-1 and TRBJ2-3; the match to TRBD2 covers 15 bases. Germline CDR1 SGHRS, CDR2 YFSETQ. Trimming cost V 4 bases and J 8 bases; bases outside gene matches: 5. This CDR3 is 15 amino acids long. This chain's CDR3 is CASSLPGLAGGTQYF. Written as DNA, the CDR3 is TGCGCCAGCAGCCTACCGGGACTAGCGGGAGGTACGCAGTATTTT.

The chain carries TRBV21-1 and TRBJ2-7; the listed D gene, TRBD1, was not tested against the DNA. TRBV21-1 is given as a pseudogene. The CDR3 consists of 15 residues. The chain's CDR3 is CASSSGGQGSYEQYF. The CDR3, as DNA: TGTGCCAGCAGCTCCGGGGGACAGGGTTCTTACGAGCAGTACTTC.

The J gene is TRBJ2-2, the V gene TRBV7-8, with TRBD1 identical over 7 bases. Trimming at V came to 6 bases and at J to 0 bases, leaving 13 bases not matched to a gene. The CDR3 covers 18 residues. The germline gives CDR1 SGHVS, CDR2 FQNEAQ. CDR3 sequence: CASSLLNKGAANTGELFF. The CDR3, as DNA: TGTGCCAGCAGTCTCCTTAACAAGGGGGCGGCGAACACCGGGGAGCTGTTTTTT.

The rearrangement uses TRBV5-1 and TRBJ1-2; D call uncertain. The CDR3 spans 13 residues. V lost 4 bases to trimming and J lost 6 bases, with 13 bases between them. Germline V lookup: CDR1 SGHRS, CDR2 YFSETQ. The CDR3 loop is CASSPAGANGYTF. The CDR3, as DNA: TGCGCCAGCAGCCCCGCGGGAGCCAATGGCTACACCTTC.

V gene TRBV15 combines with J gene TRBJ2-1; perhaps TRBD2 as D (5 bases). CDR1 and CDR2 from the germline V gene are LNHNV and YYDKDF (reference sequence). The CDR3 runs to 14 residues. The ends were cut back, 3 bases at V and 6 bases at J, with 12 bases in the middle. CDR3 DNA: TGTGCCACCAGCAGCGGACTCGAACCCAATGAGCAGTTCTTC. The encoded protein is CATSSGLEPNEQFF.

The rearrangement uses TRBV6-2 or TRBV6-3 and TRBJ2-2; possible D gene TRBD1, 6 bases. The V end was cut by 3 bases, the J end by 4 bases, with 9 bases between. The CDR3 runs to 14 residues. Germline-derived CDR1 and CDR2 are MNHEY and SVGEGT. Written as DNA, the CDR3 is TGTGCCAGCAGTTATCAGGGGTCCACCGGGGAGCTGTTTTTT. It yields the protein CASSYQGSTGELFF.

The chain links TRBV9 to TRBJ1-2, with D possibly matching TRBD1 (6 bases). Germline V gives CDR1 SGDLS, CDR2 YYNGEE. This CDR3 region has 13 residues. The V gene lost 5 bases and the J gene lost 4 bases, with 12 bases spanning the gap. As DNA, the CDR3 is TGTGCCAGCAGTACTGGACAGTTCTATGGCTACACCTTC. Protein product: CASSTGQFYGYTF.

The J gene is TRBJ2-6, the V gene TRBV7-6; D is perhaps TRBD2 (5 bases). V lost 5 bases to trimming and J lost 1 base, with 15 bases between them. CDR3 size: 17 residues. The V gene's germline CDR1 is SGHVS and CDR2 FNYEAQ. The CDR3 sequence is CASSPDERESGANVLTF. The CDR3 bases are TGTGCCAGCAGCCCGGACGAAAGGGAGTCTGGGGCCAACGTCCTGACTTTC. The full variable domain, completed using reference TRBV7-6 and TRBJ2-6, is GAGVSQSPRYKVTKRGQDVALRCDPISGHVSLYWYRQALGQGPEFLTYFNYEAQQDKSGLPNDRFSAERPEGSISTLTIQRTEQRDSAMYRCASSPDERESGANVLTFGAGSRLTVL.

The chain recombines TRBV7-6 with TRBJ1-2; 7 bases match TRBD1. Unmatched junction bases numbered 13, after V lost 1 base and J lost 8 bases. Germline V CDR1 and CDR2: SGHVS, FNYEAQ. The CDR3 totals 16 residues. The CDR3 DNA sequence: TGTGCCAGCAGCTTAGAGAAAACAGGGGTCTCTTGGGGCTACACCTTC. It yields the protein CASSLEKTGVSWGYTF.